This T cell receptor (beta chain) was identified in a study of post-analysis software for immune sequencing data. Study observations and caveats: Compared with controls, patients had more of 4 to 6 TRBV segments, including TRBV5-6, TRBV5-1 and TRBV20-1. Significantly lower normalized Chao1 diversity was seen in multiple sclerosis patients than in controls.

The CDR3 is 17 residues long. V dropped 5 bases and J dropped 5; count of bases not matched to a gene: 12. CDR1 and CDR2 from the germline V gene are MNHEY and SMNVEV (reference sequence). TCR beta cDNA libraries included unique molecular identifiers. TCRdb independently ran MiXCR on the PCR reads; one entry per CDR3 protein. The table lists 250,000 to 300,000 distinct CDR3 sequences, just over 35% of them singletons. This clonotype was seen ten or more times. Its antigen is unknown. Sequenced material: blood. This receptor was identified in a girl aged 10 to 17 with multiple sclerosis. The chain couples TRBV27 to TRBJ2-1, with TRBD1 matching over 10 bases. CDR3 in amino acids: CASSLLTFGTGDNEQFF. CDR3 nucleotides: TGTGCCAGCAGTCTCCTAACATTTGGGACAGGGGACAATGAGCAGTTCTTC.